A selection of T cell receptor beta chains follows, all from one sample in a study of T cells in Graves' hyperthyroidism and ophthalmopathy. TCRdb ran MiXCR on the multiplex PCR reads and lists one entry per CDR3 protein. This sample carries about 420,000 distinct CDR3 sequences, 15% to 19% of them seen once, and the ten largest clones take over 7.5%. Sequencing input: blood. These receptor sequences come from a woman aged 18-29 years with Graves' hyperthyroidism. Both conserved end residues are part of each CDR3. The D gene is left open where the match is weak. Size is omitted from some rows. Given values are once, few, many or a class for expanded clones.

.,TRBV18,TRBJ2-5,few,TGTGCCAGCTCATCCAGGCGGGGCAGGGGAGAGACCCAGTACTTC,CASSSRRGRGETQYF
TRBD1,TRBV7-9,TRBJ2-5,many,TGTGCCAGCAGCGGCTTGACAGGGGAAGGACAAGAGACCCAGTACTTC,CASSGLTGEGQETQYF
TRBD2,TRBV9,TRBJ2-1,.,TGTGCCAGCAGCGTAGCGAGCGGGAGCCACAATGAGCAGTTCTTC,CASSVASGSHNEQFF
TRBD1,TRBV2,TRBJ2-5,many,TGTGCCAGCAGAGCCGACAGGGGAGCCTGGGAGACCCAGTACTTC,CASRADRGAWETQYF
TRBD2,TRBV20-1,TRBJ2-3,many,TGCAGTGCTAGACACCCTAGCGGGAGAGGTAGCACAGATACGCAGTATTTT,CSARHPSGRGSTDTQYF
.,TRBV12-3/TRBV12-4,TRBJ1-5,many,TGTGCCAGCAGTTTATGGGGGGACAATCAGCCCCAGCATTTT,CASSLWGDNQPQHF
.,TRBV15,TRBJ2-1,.,TGTGCCACCAGCCGGCGCCTACGAGGGGATGAGCAGTTCTTC,CATSRRLRGDEQFF
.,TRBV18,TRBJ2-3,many,TGTGCCAGCTCAACTAGGGCAACTAGCACAGATACGCAGTATTTT,CASSTRATSTDTQYF
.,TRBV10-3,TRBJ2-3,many,TGTGCCACTACCCCGACAGGTAACCCAGATACGCAGTATTTT,CATTPTGNPDTQYF
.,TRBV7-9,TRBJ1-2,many,TGTGCCAGCAGCTTAGGGACGGTAGCTAACTATGGCTACACCTTC,CASSLGTVANYGYTF
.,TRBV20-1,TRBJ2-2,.,TGCAGTGCTAGAGATCAACAGCGCGGTACCGGGGAGCTGTTTTTT,CSARDQQRGTGELFF
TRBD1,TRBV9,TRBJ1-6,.,TGTGCCAGCAGCTCACATAGCGGGACAGGGGTGGCCAATTCACCCCTCCACTTT,CASSSHSGTGVANSPLHF
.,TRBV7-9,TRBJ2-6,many,TGTGCCAGCAGCACTCGGGCTTCTGGGGCCAACGTCCTGACTTTC,CASSTRASGANVLTF
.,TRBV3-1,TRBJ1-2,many,TGTGCCAGCAGCCAAGATGCAACAGGGAGGGGCTACACCTTC,CASSQDATGRGYTF
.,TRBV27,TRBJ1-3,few,TGTGCCAGCAGTTCAACATACAGCTCTGGAAACACCATATATTTT,CASSSTYSSGNTIYF
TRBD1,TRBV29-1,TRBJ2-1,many,TGCAGCGTTGAAGAAGGACAGGGGGCTTACAATGAGCAGTTCTTC,CSVEEGQGAYNEQFF
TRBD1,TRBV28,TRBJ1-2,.,TGTGCCAGCAGTTTAGGGGGACAGGGGGTCCCTAACTATGGCTACACCTTC,CASSLGGQGVPNYGYTF
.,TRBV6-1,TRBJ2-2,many,TGTGCCAGCAGCCACGTCACCTCGAACACCGGGGAGCTGTTTTTT,CASSHVTSNTGELFF
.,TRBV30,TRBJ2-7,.,TGTGCCTGGAATGGCTGGAGAAGGGGCTCCTACGAGCAGTACTTC,CAWNGWRRGSYEQYF
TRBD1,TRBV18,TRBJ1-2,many,TGTGCCAGCTCACCGACAGAGGGGACAGAAGTTTCCTATGGCTACACCTTC,CASSPTEGTEVSYGYTF
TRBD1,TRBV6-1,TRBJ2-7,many,TGTGCCAGCAGTGAAGGGGACAGGGGGCCGGGCGAGCAGTACTTC,CASSEGDRGPGEQYF
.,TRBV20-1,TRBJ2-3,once,TGCAGTGCTAGAGATCTGGCGGACCCCACAGATACGCAGTATTTT,CSARDLADPTDTQYF
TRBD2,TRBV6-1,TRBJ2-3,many,TGTGCCAGTTCCAATCGACTAGCGGGGGGCACAGATACGCAGTATTTT,CASSNRLAGGTDTQYF
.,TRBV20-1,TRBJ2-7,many,TGCAGTGCTAGAGGGTCGGGAGACGAGCAGTACTTC,CSARGSGDEQYF
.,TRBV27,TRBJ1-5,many,TGTGCCAGCAGTGTCCAACCTGGGGCAGGACATCAGCCCCAGCATTTT,CASSVQPGAGHQPQHF
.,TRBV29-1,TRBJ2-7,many,TGCAGCGCCACTGAGGGAGCGGTCGGTTCCTACGAGCAGTACTTC,CSATEGAVGSYEQYF
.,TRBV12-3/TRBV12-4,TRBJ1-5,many,TGTGCCAGCAGTCCCCGCCAGGGATATCAGCCCCAGCATTTT,CASSPRQGYQPQHF
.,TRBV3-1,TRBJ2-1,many,TGTGCCAGCAGCCATAGTACTGGATCCTACAATGAGCAGTTCTTC,CASSHSTGSYNEQFF
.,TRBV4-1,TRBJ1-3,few,TGCGCCAGCAGCCAAACAACTGTCTCTGGAAACACCATATATTTT,CASSQTTVSGNTIYF
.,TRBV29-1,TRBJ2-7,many,TGCAGCGCCCGACATTCTAGGGACGGATCCTACGAGCAGTACTTC,CSARHSRDGSYEQYF
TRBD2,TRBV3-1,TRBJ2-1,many,TGTGCCAGCAGCCCCGCGGGGGTTGAGCAGTTCTTC,CASSPAGVEQFF
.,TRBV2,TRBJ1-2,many,TGTGCCAGCAGGACACAGGGAACGAACTATGGCTACACCTTC,CASRTQGTNYGYTF
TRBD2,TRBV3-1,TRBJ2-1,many,TGTGCCAGCAGCCCTCGCGGGAGGCGATTAGATGAGCAGTTCTTC,CASSPRGRRLDEQFF
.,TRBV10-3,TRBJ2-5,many,TGTGCCATCAGTCCCCGGATGTGGTTAGGGCCAAAAGAGACCCAGTACTTC,CAISPRMWLGPKETQYF
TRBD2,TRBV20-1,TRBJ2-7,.,TGCAGTGCTAGTGTGGAGTCCGGGAGGTACTCCTACGAGCAGTACTTC,CSASVESGRYSYEQYF
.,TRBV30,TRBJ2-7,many,TGTGCCTGGGACGCCGGGACTCCGGCGGGGGAGCAGTACTTC,CAWDAGTPAGEQYF
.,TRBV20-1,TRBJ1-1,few,TGCAGTGCTCTGTCGGGGACACCGAACACTGAAGCTTTCTTT,CSALSGTPNTEAFF
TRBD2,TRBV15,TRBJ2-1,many,TGTGCCACCAGCTTGGGCGGGGGGGCGTCCTACAATGAGCAGTTCTTC,CATSLGGGASYNEQFF
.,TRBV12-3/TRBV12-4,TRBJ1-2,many,TGTGCCAGCAGTTTCGGGGGGCTGGGGGGCTACACCTTC,CASSFGGLGGYTF
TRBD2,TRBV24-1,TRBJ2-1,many,TGTGCCACCAGTGATAGGGCTAGCGGGCGACCCTACAATGAGCAGTTCTTC,CATSDRASGRPYNEQFF
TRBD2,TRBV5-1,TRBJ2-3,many,TGCGCCAGCACCCTTAGCGGGAGCATAACAGATACGCAGTATTTT,CASTLSGSITDTQYF
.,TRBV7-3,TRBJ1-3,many,TGTGCCAGCAGCAGGGGCGCGGAGATCTCTGGAAACACCATATATTTT,CASSRGAEISGNTIYF
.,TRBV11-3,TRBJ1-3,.,TGTGCCAGCAGCCTCAGGACCGACCGGGGGACCATATATTTT,CASSLRTDRGTIYF
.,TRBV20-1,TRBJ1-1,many,TGCAGTGCTACCCCGGGGGTTTACACTGAAGCTTTCTTT,CSATPGVYTEAFF
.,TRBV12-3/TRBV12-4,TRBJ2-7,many,TGTGCCAGCAGCCCCAGGGGGAGGCTTTACTACGAGCAGTACTTC,CASSPRGRLYYEQYF
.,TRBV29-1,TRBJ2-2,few,TGCAGCGTCGATACAGGGAACGGGGAGCTGTTTTTT,CSVDTGNGELFF
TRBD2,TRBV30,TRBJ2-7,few,TGTGCCTGGAGTGTAAGGGGACTAGCAAGGTACGAGCAGTACTTC,CAWSVRGLARYEQYF
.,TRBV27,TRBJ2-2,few,TGTGCCAGCAGTTTAGAGTACGGGGAGCTGTTTTTT,CASSLEYGELFF
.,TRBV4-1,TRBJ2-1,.,TGCGCCAGCAGCCAAGTTAGGGACGGCTACAATGAGCAGTTCTTC,CASSQVRDGYNEQFF
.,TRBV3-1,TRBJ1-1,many,TGTGCCAGCAGCCAAGAGGAGGCCCATCGCGGAGCTTTCTTT,CASSQEEAHRGAFF